These 27 T cell receptor beta chains came from one sample sequenced in a study of radiation and T cells in renal cell carcinoma. The table came from immunoSEQ multiplex PCR; TCRdb's copy has only in-frame clones and leaves some out. The sample gives 120,000 to 150,000 clones, approximately 86% of which show up once; under 20% is in the top ten. Time point here: blood 4 weeks post-SBRT, at nephrectomy. This sample's treatment: 15 Gy SBRT to primary tumor, nephrectomy 4 weeks later. The starting material was blood, obtained from a patient whose treatment included radiotherapy and nephrectomy. These TCRs come from a woman in her fifties or sixties with renal cell carcinoma.

This chain links TRBV9 with TRBJ1-5, with D possibly TRBD1 on 5 matching bases. Between the trimmed V and J ends, which lost 4 bases and 7 bases, there was a span of 12 bases. Germline V CDR1 and CDR2: SGDLS, YYNGEE. The CDR3 consists of 13 residues. The CDR3 protein is CASSPQGEQPQHF. The CDR3, as DNA: TGTGCCAGCAGCCCCCAAGGGGAACAGCCCCAGCATTTT. Looking up the rest from reference TRBV9 and TRBJ1-5 gives the full variable domain: DSGVTQTPKHLITATGQRVTLRCSPRSGDLSVYWYQQSLDQGLQFLIQYYNGEERAKGNILERFSAQQFPDLHSELNLSSLELGDSALYFCASSPQGEQPQHFGDGTRLSIL.

As for this clone: This likely traces to a read error, being one base from a far larger clone. The sample carries other DNA sequences with the same CDR3. V is TRBV7-9 and J is TRBJ1-6; 10 bases are shared with TRBD1. The trim removed 5 bases at V and 8 bases at J, leaving 9 bases unmatched. This CDR3 spans 16 amino acids. The germline gives CDR1 SEHNR, CDR2 FQNEAQ (reference sequence). The CDR3 DNA reads as TGTGCCAGCAGCCAGAGTACCGGGACAGGGGATTCACCCCTCCACTTT. Encoded protein: CASSQSTGTGDSPLHF.

This clone occurred once. The chain links TRBV10-1 to TRBJ1-3; no definite D call. Germline assignment: CDR1 WNHNN and CDR2 SYGVQD (reference sequence). The V and J ends lost 5 bases and 0 bases respectively, with 14 bases between them. This CDR3 region has 16 residues. Here the CDR3 reads CASSPTTESSGNTIYF. The CDR3 bases are TGCGCCAGCAGTCCGACCACAGAATCCTCTGGAAACACCATATATTTT.

As regards this clone: The same CDR3 can be traced to other DNA sequences in this sample. This rearrangement joins TRBV29-1 to TRBJ2-7; D is ambiguous. The CDR3 totals 11 residues. From germline, CDR1 is SQVTM and CDR2 ANQGSEA. V lost 5 bases, J lost 3 bases, and 8 bases lay in between. CDR3 protein: CSVSDNYEQYF. As DNA, the CDR3 is TGCAGCGTTTCGGATAACTACGAGCAGTACTTC.

The chain employs TRBV9 and TRBJ2-3, with 16 bases identical to TRBD2. V lost 0 bases and J lost 4; bases outside the gene matches: 5. The germline V gene encodes CDR1 SGDLS and CDR2 YYNGEE. CDR3 size: 18 residues. The CDR3 region is CASSVVPGTSGGADTQYF. The CDR3 bases are TGTGCCAGCAGCGTAGTGCCAGGGACTAGCGGGGGGGCAGATACGCAGTATTTT.

V gene TRBV19 combines with J gene TRBJ1-6, with 9 bases lining up with TRBD1. The germline V gene has CDR1 LNHDA and CDR2 SQIVND (reference sequence). This CDR3 is built from 15 residues. J was trimmed by 7 bases and V by 2 bases; bases with no gene match: 3. CDR3 sequence reads: CASSIRDRGNSPLHF. The CDR3 nucleotides read TGTGCCAGTAGTATAAGAGACAGGGGGAATTCACCCCTCCACTTT.

The chain couples TRBV6-5 to TRBJ1-2; a weak D match, TRBD1 (6 bases). Trimming took off 2 bases at V and 4 bases at J, with 11 bases between the two ends. The CDR3 length is 14 residues. Germline values: CDR1 MNHEY, CDR2 SVGAGI. This CDR3 is CASSYGQGSYGYTF. CDR3 bases: TGTGCCAGCAGTTACGGGCAGGGGAGCTATGGCTACACCTTC.

CDR3 nucleotides: TGTGCCAGCAGCGCCCGCCTGAACCAAGAGACCCAGTACTTC. It is translated as CASSARLNQETQYF. The chain recombines TRBV9 with TRBJ2-5; D is ambiguous. CDR1 is SGDLS, CDR2 YYNGEE, per germline. CDR3 length: 14 residues. V was shortened by 3 bases and J by 0 bases, with 9 bases between the two germline ends.

The chain couples TRBV2 to TRBJ1-3; TRBD1 aligns across 8 bases. The trim removed 5 bases at V and 2 bases at J, leaving 2 bases unmatched. From germline, CDR1 is SNHLY and CDR2 FYNNEI. This CDR3 spans 14 amino acids. The CDR3: CASSQGATGNTIYF. The CDR3 coding sequence is TGTGCCAGCAGTCAGGGGGCGACTGGAAACACCATATATTTT.

As DNA, the CDR3 is TGCGCCAGCAGCCCTGAAAACAGGGACTATGGCTACACCTTC. As protein: CASSPENRDYGYTF. The chain is built from TRBV4-3 and TRBJ1-2; D is perhaps TRBD1 (6 bases). This CDR3 region has 14 residues. The germline V gene has CDR1 LGHNA and CDR2 YSLEER. Trimming pared 4 bases from V and 3 bases from J, leaving 12 bases between.

This clone was detected only once. V usage is TRBV25-1 and J usage is TRBJ2-7, with D possibly matching TRBD1 (6 bases). Trimming removed 10 bases from V and 0 bases from J, with 13 bases in between. Germline CDR1 reads MGHDK; CDR2 reads SYGVNS. This CDR3 spans 13 amino acids. The CDR3 nucleotides are TGTGCCAACCTAGGACAGATCTCCTACGAGCAGTACTTC. It translates to CANLGQISYEQYF.

This chain uses TRBV19 with TRBJ2-5; 9 nucleotides align to TRBD2. Trimming cost V 5 bases and J 4 bases; bases outside gene matches: 5. The CDR3 covers 14 residues. CDR1 is LNHDA and CDR2 is SQIVND in the germline V gene (reference sequence). The CDR3 DNA reads TGTGCCAGTAGTGGAAGCGGGGGGCCAGAGACCCAGTACTTC. The encoded protein is CASSGSGGPETQYF.

The chain combines TRBV9 with TRBJ1-1; no definite D call. Germline V gene sequence: CDR1 SGDLS, CDR2 YYNGEE. There are 14 residues in the CDR3. The V end lost 2 bases, the J end lost 6 bases, and 14 bases lay between the germline ends. The CDR3 protein is CASSVHTVGAEAFF. The DNA of the CDR3 is TGTGCCAGCAGCGTCCATACGGTCGGGGCTGAAGCTTTCTTT.

The V gene is TRBV7-9, the J gene TRBJ1-4, with D tentatively TRBD1 (6 bases). CDR1 is SEHNR, CDR2 FQNEAQ, per germline (reference sequence). The CDR3 runs to 15 residues. Trimming cost V 4 bases and J 4 bases, with 13 bases left between them. CDR3 sequence reads: CASSSDRSINEKLFF. CDR3 nucleotide sequence: TGTGCCAGCAGCTCCGACAGGTCCATTAATGAAAAACTGTTTTTT.

DNA for the CDR3: TGCGCCAGCAGCTTGGCGGCCTCAAGCAACACCATATATTTT. This sequence encodes CASSLAASSNTIYF. V and J are TRBV5-1 and TRBJ1-3; D uncertain. The V end lost 0 bases, the J end lost 7 bases, and 11 bases lay between the germline ends. Germline V gene lookup returns CDR1 SGHRS and CDR2 YFSETQ. CDR3 length: 14 residues. The full variable domain, in which reference TRBV5-1 and TRBJ1-3 provide the parts outside the CDR3, is KAGVTQTPRYLIKTRGQQVTLSCSPISGHRSVSWYQQTPGQGLQFLFEYFSETQRNKGNFPGRFSGRQFSNSRSEMNVSTLELGDSALYLCASSLAASSNTIYFGEGSWLTVV.

The chain joins TRBV7-9 to TRBJ1-4; D unclear. The CDR3 has 15 residues. The germline V gene encodes CDR1 SEHNR and CDR2 FQNEAQ (reference sequence). The V end was cut by 1 base, the J end by 0 bases, with 6 bases between. CDR3 DNA: TGTGCCAGCAGCTTAGGCTTTTCAACTAATGAAAAACTGTTTTTT. This gives the protein CASSLGFSTNEKLFF. The full variable domain, its missing parts supplied by reference TRBV7-9 and TRBJ1-4, is DTGVSQNPRHKITKRGQNVTFRCDPISEHNRLYWYRQTLGQGPEFLTYFQNEAQLEKSRLLSDRFSAERPKGSFSTLEIQRTEQGDSAMYLCASSLGFSTNEKLFFGSGTQLSVL.

This clone was counted once. The V call is TRBV7-2, the J call TRBJ2-3, with D uncertain. V lost 3 bases, J lost 2 bases, and 9 bases lay in between. CDR3 size: 14 residues. Looked up from germline, CDR1 is SGHTA and CDR2 is FQGNSA. The CDR3 DNA follows: TGTGCCAGCAGCTTGCAGACAATCACAGATACGCAGTATTTT. It codes for CASSLQTITDTQYF.

This clone has just one count. The chain joins TRBV5-1 to TRBJ1-4; D is uncertain. CDR3 length: 15 residues. Germline V gene sequence: CDR1 SGHRS, CDR2 YFSETQ. V was trimmed by 0 bases and J by 4 bases, leaving 10 bases between them. CDR3 DNA sequence: TGCGCCAGCAGCTTGGCTACGGACCTTAATGAAAAACTGTTTTTT. Translation: CASSLATDLNEKLFF.

The chain employs TRBV6-5 and TRBJ2-1; D unclear. Germline V gives CDR1 MNHEY, CDR2 SVGAGI. This CDR3 spans 14 amino acids. V gave up 0 bases and J gave up 5 bases, with 8 bases separating them. CDR3 bases: TGTGCCAGCAGTTACTCGTCTAGTCACAATGAGCAGTTCTTC. Its protein is CASSYSSSHNEQFF.

The table lists this clone with a count of one. This rearrangement joins TRBV4-3 to TRBJ2-5, with TRBD2 matching 15 bases. Germline-derived CDR1 and CDR2 are LGHNA and YSLEER. V dropped 0 bases and J dropped 6; count of bases not matched to a gene: 5. The CDR3 is 17 amino acids. The CDR3 DNA reads as TGCGCCAGCAGCCAAGAGCCAGGACTAGCGGGGGGGAAGACCCAGTACTTC. It is translated as CASSQEPGLAGGKTQYF.

The chain uses TRBV18 and TRBJ1-1; D unclear. Looked up from germline, CDR1 is KGHSH and CDR2 is LQKENI. V was cut by 0 bases and J by 4 bases, with 15 bases left in between. There are 16 residues in the CDR3. The CDR3 here is CASSPPKRRVATEAFF. The CDR3 nucleotides read TGTGCCAGCTCACCACCGAAAAGGAGGGTAGCCACTGAAGCTTTCTTT.

This clone was observed a handful of times. The chain recombines TRBV2 with TRBJ1-6; D is possibly TRBD1 (5 bases). The CDR3 has 15 amino acids. Trimming took off 2 bases at V and 9 bases at J, with 14 bases between the two ends. Looked up from germline, CDR1 is SNHLY and CDR2 is FYNNEI. The CDR3 DNA reads TGTGCCAGCAGTGAACTGGGTTCGGGGGGTTCACCCCTCCACTTT. It encodes CASSELGSGGSPLHF.

This chain joins TRBV9 and TRBJ2-1; TRBD2 matches 8 bases. CDR3 length: 16 amino acids. The trim removed 4 bases at V and 1 base at J, leaving 7 bases unmatched. Looked up from germline, CDR1 is SGDLS and CDR2 is YYNGEE. The CDR3 protein is CASSTIAGFSYNEQFF. The CDR3 DNA is TGTGCCAGCAGCACGATAGCGGGGTTTTCCTACAATGAGCAGTTCTTC.

This clone occurred a few times. The chain joins TRBV19 to TRBJ1-6; D not certain. The ends were cut back, 5 bases at V and 10 bases at J, with 18 bases in the middle. The CDR3 consists of 15 residues. Germline V gene lookup returns CDR1 LNHDA and CDR2 SQIVND (reference sequence). The CDR3: CASSGEGDPSSPLHF. CDR3 nucleotide sequence: TGTGCCAGTAGTGGGGAGGGCGACCCATCATCACCCCTCCACTTT.

This clone was seen only once. The chain is built from TRBV4-1 and TRBJ2-2; maybe TRBD1 (6 bases). CDR1 is MGHRA and CDR2 is YSYEKL in the germline V gene. The CDR3 length is 15 residues. V lost 5 bases to trimming and J lost 2 bases, with 12 bases between them. DNA for the CDR3: TGCGCCAGCAGCACCCCGGACAGTAACACCGGGGAGCTGTTTTTT. Its protein product is CASSTPDSNTGELFF.

This clone has only one observation. J is TRBJ2-7 and V is TRBV1; TRBD2 is the table's D call and was not checked against the DNA. TRBV1 is assigned pseudogene status. This CDR3 comprises 16 residues. This chain's CDR3 is CTSSQDRGGVPYEQYF. The CDR3 DNA is TGCACCAGCAGCCAAGATAGGGGGGGGGTGCCCTACGAGCAGTACTTC.

The V and J genes are TRBV19 and TRBJ1-1; D possibly corresponds to TRBD1 (6 bases). The V gene's germline CDR1 is LNHDA and CDR2 SQIVND (reference sequence). Trimming cost V 5 bases and J 10 bases, with 11 bases left between them. The CDR3 consists of 11 residues. Here the CDR3 DNA reads TGTGCCAGTAGTGGGAAGGGGGTAGCTTTCTTT. This sequence encodes CASSGKGVAFF.